This TCR beta chain comes out of a study of blood T cell repertoires in COVID-19. Study at large: Acute-phase and convalescent COVID-19 samples originated in the United States, Italy and Spain. The analysed material was cDNA or gDNA that came from T cells, B-cell-depleted T cells, or PBMCs.

The CDR3 extends over 14 amino acids. The V gene end was trimmed by 5 bases and the J gene end by 13 bases; junction bases not matched to a gene: 7. CDR1 is SEHNR, CDR2 FQNEAQ, per germline (reference sequence). Under the authors' procedure: Nucleated cell counts were estimated from reference gene primer amplification. Clones were sequenced by immunoSEQ multiplex PCR, and TCRdb holds only the in-frame ones, with some missing. The V and J calls and clone size are taken from that table; D and trimming were inferred from the DNA. The table includes about 68,000 clones, approximately 84% detected once. The rearrangement links TRBV7-9 to TRBJ2-1, with 14 positions matching TRBD2. The sequencing sample was made of peripheral blood. The TCR sequence derives from a man in his fifties or sixties with active COVID-19. The chain's CDR3 is CASSPGTSGGLQFF. In DNA, the CDR3 is TGTGCCAGCAGCCCAGGGACTAGCGGGGGTTTACAGTTCTTC.